Given below is one TCR beta chain in context. The CDR3 runs to 16 residues. These data belong to a study of blood T cell repertoires in COVID-19. Study summary: There were acute and convalescent COVID-19 samples, and they came from the United States, Italy and Spain.

Clinical history reported by participants formed the basis on which cohorts were assigned. In the source study's methods: Estimates of nucleated cell counts were drawn from the amplification of reference gene primers. The method was immunoSEQ multiplex PCR; TCRdb's version includes in-frame clones alone and lacks a portion of them. V, J and clone size are those of that table, while D and trimming were read from the DNA. Of about 200,000 clones in the sample, around 86% were seen once. The chain couples TRBV21-1 to TRBJ2-7; the tabulated D call, TRBD2, remains unverified against the DNA. TRBV21-1 is tagged as a pseudogene. The origin of this receptor is a man between 35 and 55 years old with acute COVID-19. Sequencing used PBMCs or T cells enriched from blood (not recorded which). In nucleotides, the CDR3 is TGTGCCAGCAACCCAACCCGGGCCGGGGAGGACTACGAGCAGTACTTC. Protein sequence: CASNPTRAGEDYEQYF.